The 8 T cell receptor beta chains given below trace back to one sample, sequenced in a study of CD8+ T cells in alopecia areata. Extracted RNA was reverse transcribed, and the resulting cDNA served as sequencing template. Here immunoSEQ multiplex PCR was the method, and the copy in TCRdb shows in-frame clones only, minus some. The table has 150,000 or so clones, 75% to 90% seen once. The sample here was CD8+ T cells sorted from blood, taken at week 0. The receptors were sampled from a human donor with alopecia areata.

This chain links TRBV27 with TRBJ2-1; 9 nucleotides agree with TRBD2. The V gene end was trimmed by 5 bases and the J gene end by 4 bases; junction bases not matched to a gene: 12. CDR3 size: 17 residues. CDR1 is MNHEY, CDR2 SMNVEV, per germline (reference sequence). The CDR3 is CASSPSGGGDSYNEQFF. In DNA, the CDR3 is TGTGCCAGCAGTCCCTCAGGCGGGGGGGATTCATACAATGAGCAGTTCTTC.

V and J are TRBV28 and TRBJ2-3; D might be TRBD1 or TRBD2, each matching 5 bases. This CDR3 has 14 amino acids. V was pared by 9 bases and J by 2 bases, with 15 bases between. Germline CDR1 reads MDHEN; CDR2 reads SYDVKM. The CDR3 is CASHSGRDTDTQYF. The DNA for the CDR3 is TGTGCCAGTCATTCGGGACGGGACACAGATACGCAGTATTTT.

Here the CDR3 reads CASSVDPAKFPSGDGYTF. DNA for the CDR3: TGTGCCAGCAGCGTAGATCCGGCGAAATTCCCTAGTGGAGATGGCTACACCTTC. The V and J genes are TRBV9 and TRBJ1-2, with D unresolved. The CDR3 sequence is 18 residues long. From germline, CDR1 is SGDLS and CDR2 YYNGEE. The V gene lost 0 bases and the J gene lost 6 bases, with 24 bases spanning the gap.

V and J are TRBV30 and TRBJ1-2; 7 bases map to TRBD1. This CDR3 spans 15 amino acids. V was pared by 1 base and J by 2 bases, with 7 bases of the junction left unmatched. In germline, CDR1 is GTSNPN, CDR2 SVGIG (reference sequence). The DNA for the CDR3 is TGTGCCTGGAGTGGGGACAGTTACACCAACTATGGCTACACCTTC. Translating gives CAWSGDSYTNYGYTF.

This chain uses TRBV7-9 with TRBJ2-2, with TRBD1 matching 8 bases. Germline loops: CDR1 SEHNR, CDR2 FQNEAQ (reference sequence). Germline trimming cut 4 bases from V and 6 bases from J; bases unmatched to any gene: 19. The CDR3 spans 19 residues. CDR3 sequence reads: CASSSNTGQASLEAGELFF. The CDR3 nucleotides read TGTGCCAGCAGCTCCAATACGGGACAGGCCTCCCTTGAGGCCGGGGAGCTGTTTTTT.

The V gene is TRBV7-2, the J gene TRBJ2-7; D remains unclear. Between the trimmed V and J ends, which lost 5 bases and 6 bases, there was a span of 11 bases. The CDR3 extends over 12 amino acids. Germline V gives CDR1 SGHTA, CDR2 FQGNSA. The CDR3 protein is CASSPDQTEQYF. The CDR3 DNA is TGTGCCAGCAGCCCCGACCAGACCGAGCAGTACTTC.

V and J are TRBV1 and TRBJ2-5. TRBV1 is a recognized pseudogene. The CDR3 has 15 amino acids. Here the CDR3 reads CTSSEPPSRRETQYF. DNA of the CDR3: TGCACCAGCAGCGAACCTCCTTCCAGGAGAGAGACCCAGTACTTC.

The CDR3 DNA is TGTGCCAGCAGCCGGGACGGACGCCGTCTCTTCTCCGGGGAGCTGTTTTTT. Its translation is CASSRDGRRLFSGELFF. The genes are TRBV27 and TRBJ2-2; D is tentatively TRBD1 or TRBD2 (5 bases each). Germline V gives CDR1 MNHEY, CDR2 SMNVEV (reference sequence). The CDR3 loop spans 17 amino acids. V was clipped by 6 bases and J by 6 bases, with 23 bases between them.